This TCR beta chain derives from a study of T cells in Graves' hyperthyroidism and ophthalmopathy. Overall study results and limits: Model predictions of ophthalmopathy came a median 6.5 months before onset. Most thyroid clonotypes with frequency above 0.001 were detected in blood.

This clonotype was seen repeatedly, ten times or more. Its matching antigen is unknown. V was pared by 6 bases and J by 6 bases, with 18 bases between. CDR1 and CDR2 (germline): LGHDT, YNNKEL (reference sequence). The CDR3 contains 15 residues. The TCR beta CDR3 regions underwent amplification using RNA transcripts as the source. The study used the HTBI primer set for a first-round RT-PCR of the TCR CDR3. TCRdb itself ran the multiplex PCR reads through MiXCR, one entry per CDR3 protein. The sample includes approximately 330,000 distinct CDR3 sequences, roughly an eighth of them seen just once. This clonotype was obtained from a woman aged 40-49 years with Graves' ophthalmopathy. The chain couples TRBV3-1 to TRBJ2-1; no clear D. Material: blood. The DNA of the CDR3 is TGTGCCAGCAGTTCTGAGTCTTTCTGGGGCAATGAGCAGTTCTTC. Protein: CASSSESFWGNEQFF.